The rows below give T cell receptor beta chains drawn from one sample of a study of CD8+ T cells in alopecia areata. Sequenced by immunoSEQ multiplex PCR; TCRdb stores in-frame clones only, minus some. The repertoire consists of approximately 150,000 clones, with 45% to 60% occurring once and the leading ten covering less than 5%. Specimen: CD4+ T cells sorted from blood. The source is a human donor in good health. The CDR3 runs from the conserved cysteine through the conserved F or W. The D gene is left open where the match is weak. For some rows the clone size is stated as once, few or many, or as a class when expanded; others skip it.

>-|TRBV29-1|TRBJ2-1|TRBD1
TGCAGCGTTGAAGAAGGGCGCCCGGGACAGGGGTACAATGAGCAGTTCTTC
CSVEEGRPGQGYNEQFF
>-|TRBV5-1|TRBJ2-1|TRBD1
TGCGCCAGCAGCAGGGACAGGGGGCTGTTGTATGAGCAGTTCTTC
CASSRDRGLLYEQFF
>-|TRBV5-1|TRBJ1-1|-
TGCGCCAGCAGCATACTACAGGGCATGGGGACTGAAGCTTTCTTT
CASSILQGMGTEAFF
>few|TRBV11-3|TRBJ2-5|-
TGTGCCAGCAGCAGTTCAGCCCAAGAGACCCAGTACTTC
CASSSSAQETQYF
>-|TRBV27|TRBJ2-7|-
TGTGCCAGCAGTTTTAGGACGAGGACTGTTCCCTACGAGCAGTACTTC
CASSFRTRTVPYEQYF
>-|TRBV18|TRBJ2-1|-
TGTGCCAGCTCACCCTTAAGCAATGAGCAGTTCTTC
CASSPLSNEQFF
>-|TRBV29-1|TRBJ1-2|-
TGCAGCGTTGTAAGGCGTCGGGGGGAGGGCTACACCTTC
CSVVRRRGEGYTF
>few|TRBV29-1|TRBJ2-7|-
TGCAGCGTTGAAGATGTCACCTTTGGGGAGCAGTACTTC
CSVEDVTFGEQYF
>-|TRBV30|TRBJ1-1|TRBD1
TGTGCCTGGGGACAGGGGGTGACTGAAGCTTTCTTT
CAWGQGVTEAFF
>few|TRBV4-1|TRBJ2-1|-
TGCGCCAGCAGCCGTCTTTCGGCGTACAATGAGCAGTTCTTC
CASSRLSAYNEQFF
>-|TRBV29-1|TRBJ2-3|TRBD2
TGCAGCGTTGACGGGGAGGGGCCAGCCCCAGATACGCAGTATTTT
CSVDGEGPAPDTQYF
>-|TRBV9|TRBJ1-1|-
TGTGCCAGCAGCGTCAAGGGGGGCACTGAAGCTTTCTTT
CASSVKGGTEAFF
>-|TRBV19|TRBJ2-7|TRBD1
TGTGCCAGTACCCTGACAGGGGGAAACGAGCAGTACTTC
CASTLTGGNEQYF
>-|TRBV7-2|TRBJ2-2|-
TGTGCCAGCAGCTTACCACCACCCGGGGAGCTGTTTTTT
CASSLPPPGELFF
>few|TRBV23-1|TRBJ2-7|-
TGCGCCAGCAGTCCCTCCCAGGGTTCCTACGAGCAGTACTTC
CASSPSQGSYEQYF
>-|TRBV6-5|TRBJ2-4|TRBD1
TGTGCCAGCAGTTACGAGGTCGGACAGGGGAACATTCAGTACTTC
CASSYEVGQGNIQYF
>-|TRBV6-5|TRBJ1-5|-
TGTGCCAGCAGTTACGAAGGCAATCAGCCCCAGCATTTT
CASSYEGNQPQHF
>once|TRBV29-1|TRBJ2-5|TRBD1
TGCAGCGTTGAACAGACAGGGGAGACCCAGTACTTC
CSVEQTGETQYF
>-|TRBV5-6|TRBJ1-2|-
TGTGCCAGCAGAGACAGGCGCGTTAACTATGGCTACACCTTC
CASRDRRVNYGYTF
>-|TRBV29-1|TRBJ2-7|-
TGCAGCGTTGGAAGCCCACCCTTCTACGAGCAGTACTTC
CSVGSPPFYEQYF
>many|TRBV4-2|TRBJ2-3|TRBD2
TGTGCCAGCAGCCAAAATCTAGCGGGAGATACGCAGTATTTT
CASSQNLAGDTQYF
>few|TRBV7-6|TRBJ1-3|-
TGTGCGGAGTGGGGGGGCTCTGGAAACACCATATATTTT
CAEWGGSGNTIYF
>-|TRBV7-8|TRBJ2-7|TRBD2
TGTGCCAGCAGCTTAGTGGCTAGCGGGGGCTACGAGCAGTACTTC
CASSLVASGGYEQYF
>-|TRBV25-1|TRBJ1-1|-
TGTGCCAGCAGTGATCACAGTGAAGCTTTCTTT
CASSDHSEAFF
>once|TRBV27|TRBJ2-5|-
TGTGCCAGCAGTCTTCTAGGGGTTGGGGAGACCCAGTACTTC
CASSLLGVGETQYF
>-|TRBV15|TRBJ1-5|-
TGTGCCACTGAACCGCAGGGAAGGGGGCAGCCCCAGCATTTT
CATEPQGRGQPQHF
>-|TRBV29-1|TRBJ2-7|-
TGCAGCGTCGCTACCGGGACAAGCGTTGGCTACGAGCAGTACTTC
CSVATGTSVGYEQYF
>few|TRBV28|TRBJ2-5|-
TGTGCCAGCAGCCTGCCGGTAGGAGAGACCCAGTACTTC
CASSLPVGETQYF
>few|TRBV7-9|TRBJ1-5|TRBD1
TGTGCCAGCAGCTTTTCTCTCAGGGGACAGGCAAATCAGCCCCAGCATTTT
CASSFSLRGQANQPQHF